The clone carrying this T cell receptor beta chain showed up just a few times. Its antigen remains unknown. These data belong to a study of T-cell memory formation after mild COVID-19. Study background: The study found TCR clusters largely donor specific. Study conclusions and caveats: Among clones contracting day 15 to 85, CD4/CD8 was balanced, whereas later expanders leaned CD4+.

Germline V gene lookup returns CDR1 MGHDK and CDR2 SYGVNS. V was clipped by 1 base and J by 5 bases, with 14 bases between them. The CDR3 loop spans 15 amino acids. One entry per CDR3 protein results from TCRdb running MiXCR on the 5' RACE reads. The sample consists of 250,000 to 300,000 distinct CDR3 sequences, 16% of them appearing once. The rearrangement uses TRBV25-1 and TRBJ1-2, with D perhaps matching TRBD1 (5 bases). This TCR derives from a man between 18 and 35 years old who had mild COVID-19 (a few samples of this study predate the infection). Cell type and time point are not known. The sample comprised PBMCs or a T cell subset sorted from them (not recorded which). CDR3 residues: CASSELGDGLYGYTF. DNA for the CDR3: TGTGCCAGCAGTGAATTAGGGGACGGATTATATGGCTACACCTTC.